What follows are 29 T cell receptor beta chains derived from one specimen sequenced in a study of early T cells in non-severe SARS-CoV-2 infection. MiXCR, run by TCRdb on the 5' RACE reads, gives a single entry per CDR3 protein. The top ten clones hold just under 15% of a sample with about 50,000 distinct CDR3 sequences, about a tenth of them seen once. Sequences were obtained from whole blood. The receptors stem from an adult who was a healthcare worker with PCR-confirmed SARS-CoV-2 infection or an uninfected control (not recorded which).

This clonotype was seen repeatedly, ten times or more. The V gene is TRBV6-6, the J gene TRBJ1-2, with D possibly matching TRBD1 (5 bases). Germline V gene data show CDR1 as MNHNY and CDR2 as SVGAGI (reference sequence). CDR3 length equals 16 residues. V was trimmed by 5 bases and J by 4 bases, leaving 20 bases between them. CDR3 in DNA: TGTGCCAGCAGTACTACTAGTCTGGGGCTGCGCTATGGCTACACCTTC. The encoded protein is CASSTTSLGLRYGYTF.

This clonotype was counted many times. The rearrangement uses TRBV5-1 and TRBJ1-2, with D unresolved. This CDR3 region has 15 residues. Trimming stripped 4 bases from V and 2 bases from J, with 15 bases between. Germline CDR1 is SGHRS and CDR2 is YFSETQ. The CDR3 spells CASSPEWTENYGYTF. Written as DNA, the CDR3 is TGCGCCAGCAGCCCCGAATGGACCGAGAACTATGGCTACACCTTC.

This clonotype was seen at least ten times. This chain joins TRBV28 and TRBJ1-1; the D gene is possibly TRBD1 (6 bases). Per the germline V gene, CDR1 is MDHEN and CDR2 is SYDVKM. This CDR3 region has 14 residues. The ends were cut back, 1 base at V and 11 bases at J, with 17 bases in the middle. This chain's CDR3 is CASSLFGGARSAFF. CDR3 in DNA: TGTGCCAGCAGTTTATTTGGGGGGGCGAGGTCGGCTTTCTTT.

This clonotype was observed a few times. J is TRBJ2-1 and V is TRBV4-3; D remains unclear. Trimming took 1 base from V and 2 from J, leaving 3 bases between them. This CDR3 region has 13 residues. Germline V gene sequence: CDR1 LGHNA, CDR2 YSLEER. CDR3 coding DNA: TGCGCCAGCAGCCAAGTCGCCTACAATGAGCAGTTCTTC. It translates to CASSQVAYNEQFF.

This clonotype was counted many times. The chain couples TRBV5-6 to TRBJ2-7; 9 bases line up with TRBD2. This CDR3 region has 17 residues. CDR1 and CDR2 (germline): SGHDT, YYEEEE. After removal of 4 bases from V and 0 bases from J, the junction contained 11 bases not matched to a gene. CDR3 nucleotides: TGTGCCAGCAGCCCCCTCGTACGGCGGGAGGGCTCCTACGAGCAGTACTTC. Its protein product is CASSPLVRREGSYEQYF.

Ten or more counts support this clonotype. The chain has TRBV29-1 and TRBJ2-3; D could derive from TRBD1 or TRBD2 (5 bases each). Germline CDR1 SQVTM, CDR2 ANQGSEA. This CDR3 region has 13 residues. Trimming stripped 6 bases from V and 6 bases from J, with 16 bases between. CDR3 residues: CSVAGGFMDTQYF. DNA for the CDR3: TGCAGCGTCGCTGGGGGTTTTATGGATACGCAGTATTTT.

This clonotype appeared many times. The gene calls are TRBV20-1 and TRBJ1-1; no reliable D call. Trimming pared 6 bases from V and 8 bases from J, leaving 13 bases between. The CDR3 runs 11 residues. CDR1 DFQATT and CDR2 SNEGSKA come from the germline V gene (reference sequence). This CDR3 reads CSAIPGFEAFF. DNA for the CDR3: TGCAGTGCCATACCGGGGTTCGAAGCTTTCTTT.

This clonotype was recorded at least ten times. The CDR3, as DNA: TGTGCCAGCAGCCCCGTACGGGTAGAAGAGACCCAGTACTTC. It is translated as CASSPVRVEETQYF. V gene TRBV28 combines with J gene TRBJ2-5; D is uncertain. This CDR3 has 14 amino acids. V dropped 6 bases and J dropped 3 bases, with 14 bases sitting between them. Per the germline V gene, CDR1 is MDHEN and CDR2 is SYDVKM. Looking up the rest from reference TRBV28 and TRBJ2-5 gives the full variable domain: DVKVTQSSRYLVKRTGEKVFLECVQDMDHENMFWYRQDPGLGLRLIYFSYDVKMKEKGDIPEGYSVSREKKERFSLILESASTNQTSMYLCASSPVRVEETQYFGPGTRLLVL.

The chain links TRBV28 to TRBJ1-5, with 10 bases matching TRBD1. The CDR3 spans 15 residues. Looked up from germline, CDR1 is MDHEN and CDR2 is SYDVKM. Unmatched junction bases numbered 9, after V lost 7 bases and J lost 6 bases. The CDR3 sequence: CASIQTGGVRQPQHF. In DNA, the CDR3 is TGTGCCAGCATCCAGACAGGGGGCGTCCGTCAGCCCCAGCATTTT.

This clonotype was recorded a few times. The rearrangement joins TRBV7-6 to TRBJ2-1, with D tentatively TRBD2 (6 bases). Germline V gene lookup returns CDR1 SGHVS and CDR2 FNYEAQ. The CDR3 runs to 17 residues. The V gene lost 10 bases and the J gene lost 10 bases, with 32 bases spanning the gap. The CDR3 DNA reads TGTGCCACCACGTTTAGCCTTGGGCGGATTTCGGGAGCAGAGCAGTTCTTC. This gives the protein CATTFSLGRISGAEQFF.

The chain uses TRBV6-6 and TRBJ1-5; D not resolved. Trimming stripped 5 bases from V and 4 bases from J, with 15 bases between. Germline CDR1 is MNHNY and CDR2 is SVGAGI (reference sequence). The length of the CDR3 is 15 residues. DNA for the CDR3: TGTGCCAGCAGTGTCGGGGAGGCTAAGAATCAGCCCCAGCATTTT. Translation gives CASSVGEAKNQPQHF.

This clonotype was found many times. The V and J genes are TRBV5-4 and TRBJ2-7; a possible D gene is TRBD1 (6 bases). The germline V gene encodes CDR1 SGHNT and CDR2 YYREEE (reference sequence). The CDR3 has 13 residues. The V end was cut by 3 bases, the J end by 3 bases, with 10 bases between. CDR3 in amino acids: CASSSQGRYEQYF. The CDR3, as DNA: TGTGCCAGCAGCTCCCAGGGGCGCTACGAGCAGTACTTC.

This clonotype was seen a few times. The chain has TRBV20-1 and TRBJ2-1; 12 bases agree with TRBD2. Unmatched junction bases numbered 6, after V lost 4 bases and J lost 8 bases. Germline CDR1 is DFQATT and CDR2 is SNEGSKA (reference sequence). The length of the CDR3 is 14 residues. This CDR3 reads CSATSGRAVYEQFF. CDR3 nucleotide sequence: TGCAGTGCTACTAGCGGGAGGGCCGTGTATGAGCAGTTCTTC.

This clonotype was recorded at least ten times. This chain joins TRBV7-2 and TRBJ2-2; D ambiguous. The germline V gene has CDR1 SGHTA and CDR2 FQGNSA. The CDR3 totals 12 residues. The V gene lost 5 bases and the J gene lost 7 bases, with 8 bases spanning the gap. The chain's CDR3 is CASSAVGGELFF. The DNA of the CDR3 is TGTGCCAGCAGCGCAGTGGGCGGGGAGCTGTTTTTT.

This clonotype was counted many times. V usage is TRBV7-9 and J usage is TRBJ2-1; 9 bases align to TRBD2. Looked up from germline, CDR1 is SEHNR and CDR2 is FQNEAQ (reference sequence). The V and J ends lost 1 base and 5 bases, in that order; junction bases with no gene match: 6. The CDR3 contains 16 residues. Here the CDR3 DNA reads TGTGCCAGCAGCTTAGTCCCGACTAGCGGTCACAATGAGCAGTTCTTC. Translated: CASSLVPTSGHNEQFF.

This clonotype was counted many times. The rearrangement uses TRBV4-2 and TRBJ1-4; the D is unclear. Germline values: CDR1 LGHNA, CDR2 YNFKEQ. V was pared by 0 bases and J by 8 bases, with 16 bases between. The CDR3 has 16 amino acids. The CDR3 sequence: CASSQDHAGRWEKLFF. For the CDR3, the DNA is TGTGCCAGCAGCCAAGATCACGCGGGAAGATGGGAAAAACTGTTTTTT.

This clonotype appeared many times. The chain has TRBV5-8 and TRBJ1-5; 7 bases fit TRBD1. The V and J ends lost 4 bases and 0 bases, in that order; junction bases with no gene match: 7. CDR3 length: 16 residues. Per germline, CDR1 SGHTS and CDR2 YDEGEE. The CDR3 is CASSPGDRHSNQPQHF. DNA of the CDR3: TGTGCCAGCAGCCCCGGGGACAGACATAGCAATCAGCCCCAGCATTTT.

This clonotype was seen a handful of times. The rearrangement joins TRBV18 to TRBJ1-1, with D unclear. Germline values: CDR1 KGHSH, CDR2 LQKENI. The CDR3 has 12 residues. The V and J ends lost 1 base and 1 base respectively, with 1 base between them. The CDR3 DNA sequence: TGTGCCAGCTCACCACAGAACACTGAAGCTTTCTTT. This sequence encodes CASSPQNTEAFF. Full variable domain (rest looked up from reference TRBV18 and TRBJ1-1): NAGVMQNPRHLVRRRGQEARLRCSPMKGHSHVYWYRQLPEEGLKFMVYLQKENIIDESGMPKERFSAEFPKEGPSILRIQQVVRGDSAAYFCASSPQNTEAFFGQGTRLTVV.

This clonotype was picked up many times. V and J are TRBV18 and TRBJ2-2; D not resolved. V was trimmed by 6 bases and J by 5 bases, leaving 10 bases between them. The CDR3 consists of 13 residues. Germline V CDR1 and CDR2: KGHSH, LQKENI. CDR3 in DNA: TGTGCCAGCTCGGCCCTTCCGACCGGGGAGCTGTTTTTT. Its translation: CASSALPTGELFF.

V gene TRBV9 combines with J gene TRBJ2-3, with 10 bases aligning to TRBD2. The J segment lost 5 bases and the V segment lost 3 bases, leaving 9 bases of the junction unmatched. Germline lookup yields CDR1 SGDLS and CDR2 YYNGEE. The CDR3 covers 16 residues. CDR3 region: CASSGTGTSVGDTQYF. CDR3 sequence (DNA): TGTGCCAGCAGCGGGACGGGGACTAGCGTGGGAGATACGCAGTATTTT.

This clonotype showed up just a few times. The rearrangement uses TRBV14 and TRBJ2-7; 9 bases map to TRBD1. Germline V lookup: CDR1 SGHDN, CDR2 FVKESK. The CDR3 totals 14 residues. Germline trimming cut 3 bases from V and 3 bases from J; bases unmatched to any gene: 3. DNA of the CDR3: TGTGCCAGCAGCCATCGACAGGGGGACTACGAGCAGTACTTC. It translates to CASSHRQGDYEQYF.

This clonotype showed up many times. The V call is TRBV12-3 or TRBV12-4, the J call TRBJ2-6; the D gene is possibly TRBD2 (6 bases). V gave up 5 bases and J gave up 0 bases, with 11 bases separating them. The CDR3 contains 16 residues. CDR3 amino acids: CASSPGGPSGANVLTF. Here the CDR3 DNA reads TGTGCCAGCAGTCCCGGGGGTCCCTCTGGGGCCAACGTCCTGACTTTC.

This clonotype was observed many times. The chain uses TRBV2 and TRBJ2-2, with D maybe TRBD2 (7 bases). There are 16 residues in the CDR3. V lost 1 base and J lost 6, with 15 bases in between. Germline V lookup: CDR1 SNHLY, CDR2 FYNNEI. CDR3 DNA: TGTGCCAGCAGTGAAGTCGCGGGGGCGGTCGCCGGGGAGCTGTTTTTT. It encodes CASSEVAGAVAGELFF.

This clonotype was counted ten times or more. This chain connects TRBV7-2 to TRBJ2-7; 9 bases line up with TRBD1. With V trimmed by 3 bases and J by 2 bases, 8 bases remained unmatched. Per the germline V gene, CDR1 is SGHTA and CDR2 is FQGNSA. The CDR3 loop spans 16 amino acids. Here the CDR3 reads CASSFRTGTGTYEQYF. Written as DNA, the CDR3 is TGTGCCAGCAGCTTTCGGACCGGGACAGGGACCTACGAGCAGTACTTC.

This clonotype was recorded at least ten times. The chain recombines TRBV3-1 with TRBJ2-1; 9 bases align to TRBD2. The ends lost 7 bases at V and 7 bases at J; junction bases unmatched: 11. The CDR3 contains 15 residues. CDR1 LGHDT and CDR2 YNNKEL come from the germline V gene (reference sequence). CDR3 sequence (DNA): TGTGCCAGCAAAAGAGCGGGAGGACCCTGGAATGAGCAGTTCTTC. Protein product: CASKRAGGPWNEQFF.

This clonotype was found many times. This chain uses TRBV27 with TRBJ1-5, with TRBD1 matching over 7 bases. Germline V gives CDR1 MNHEY, CDR2 SMNVEV (reference sequence). J lost 11 bases, V lost 6 bases, and 10 bases had no gene match. This CDR3 has 13 amino acids. This CDR3 reads CASRKTGDGTQHF. CDR3 bases: TGTGCCAGCAGGAAAACAGGGGATGGGACCCAGCATTTT.

Concerning this clonotype: A single base separates this from a much larger clone, so it may be a read error. The CDR3 reads CASSPSSRAADTQYF. CDR3 nucleotide sequence: TGTGCCAGCTCACCCAGTTCAAGGGCCGCAGATACGCAGTATTTT. This rearrangement joins TRBV18 to TRBJ2-3; D not certain. CDR3 length: 15 residues. V was shortened by 3 bases and J by 4 bases, with 14 bases between the two germline ends. Germline V gives CDR1 KGHSH, CDR2 LQKENI.

In this sample, this clonotype turned up many times. The rearrangement uses TRBV6-2 or TRBV6-3 and TRBJ1-3; D is ambiguous. The ends were cut back, 6 bases at V and 0 bases at J, with 12 bases in the middle. CDR1 is MNHEY, CDR2 SVGEGT, per germline. The CDR3 totals 15 residues. CDR3 sequence: CASSSRIHSGNTIYF. In DNA, the CDR3 is TGTGCCAGCAGCTCCCGGATTCACTCTGGAAACACCATATATTTT.

V usage is TRBV18 and J usage is TRBJ2-3, with 8 bases fitting TRBD1. Germline trimming cut 4 bases from V and 0 bases from J; bases unmatched to any gene: 3. This CDR3 contains 15 residues. Germline V gene data show CDR1 as KGHSH and CDR2 as LQKENI. Here the CDR3 DNA reads TGTGCCAGCTCACACGGGACAGGTAGCACAGATACGCAGTATTTT. Protein: CASSHGTGSTDTQYF.